Given below is one T cell receptor (beta chain) in context. The table lists this clonotype with many counts. Its antigen has not been determined. No clone much larger than this one lies a single base away; base qualities are absent. The iRepertoire nested amplicon-rescue multiplex PCR (arm-PCR) platform was used to amplify TCR alpha and beta CDR3 regions from RNA. The input for one-step reverse transcription and amplification was 100-400 ng of tissue mRNA or PBMC total RNA. After bead purification, a secondary multiplex PCR added Illumina adapters, and libraries were gel-purified between 200 and 400 bp. The libraries contained internal 6-nucleotide barcodes that were used for demultiplexing. Libraries were sequenced on an Illumina MiSeq with 2x220 or 2x250 nucleotide paired-end reads. In the paper's pipeline: Paired reads were merged with FLASH 1.2.11 and aligned to the GRCh37 human genome with BWA-MEM before extracting TRA and TRB reads. For V and J assignment, an IMGT-derived reference of cassette sequences and CDR3 motifs that included pseudogenes was used. Reads were translated in three frames, and productive CDR3s were defined as those with a C...FGXG motif and no stop codons. A clonotype was defined as a unique combination of a V-J cassette pair and a CDR3 amino acid sequence. Reads were filtered by Hamming distance, with the threshold set by the sequence error rate of each sample in mapped regions. The public reads were run again by TCRdb, first through fastp at Q25 and then through MiXCR, and only productive beta chains were kept. Rows with one shared CDR3 protein collapse into an entry with the most common genes and DNA. The V and J calls and clone size are TCRdb's, not the authors'. A total of under 150,000 distinct CDR3 sequences appear in this sample, 24% of them only once. 27% of the sample comes from the top ten.

This sample was included in a study of glioma-infiltrating T cells (dated by TCRdb to between 2015 and 2016). Concerning the study at large: Sequencing of TCR alpha- and beta-chain repertoires was performed on glioma tissue, on non-neoplastic brain tissue, and on matched peripheral blood mononuclear cells. To measure divergence between tissue and blood T-cell populations, each tissue-infiltrating repertoire was compared with the peripheral blood repertoire of the same patient. Three low-grade glioma patients, seven or eight primary glioblastoma patients, and three non-glioma patients who contributed non-neoplastic brain tissue made up the paired cohort. Study-level results and caveats: Tissue and blood shared very few CDR3 sequences, a result attributed to high CDR3 diversity and limited sampling. VJ-independent divergence between tissue and blood was lower than expected in non-neoplastic patients but higher than expected in all gliomas, particularly low-grade gliomas. Group comparisons were based on small numbers of patients: three non-neoplastic, three low-grade glioma and roughly 8 glioblastoma patients.

The cysteine opens and the phenylalanine closes a CDR3 of 15 amino acids. Only the CDR3 portion is preserved as DNA: 45 bases, with reading frame beginning at the first base. For CDR1 and CDR2, the germline V gene (reference sequence) lists MNHEY and SMNVEV. V lost 5 bases and J lost 5 bases, and the count of bases not matched to a germline gene is 5. This clonotype was sampled from a human donor with low-grade glioma or glioblastoma, undergoing nonglioma brain surgery, or in good health (not recorded which). The rearrangement combines TRBV27 with TRBJ1-4; a stretch of 10 junction bases matches TRBD1. Sequencing was carried out using glioma tissue, nonneoplastic brain tissue, or PBMCs (not recorded which). The DNA sequence is TGTGCCAGCAGTCCTCGGACAGGGGGAAATGAAAAACTGTTTTTT. This yields the protein CASSPRTGGNEKLFF.